This TCR beta chain is from a study of cytomegalovirus exposure and HLA in healthy donors. Study-wide context: Drawn from HLA-typed donors, roughly 87 million unique TCRs were held in an early data release. The Caucasian-associated ancestry cluster held over 65% of more than 350 genotyped donors.

In the PCR, 60 Vbeta and 13 Jbeta primers were used. Libraries were prepared by immunoSEQ multiplex PCR; TCRdb keeps only in-frame clonotypes and omits some of them. Of about 130,000 clones detected, approximately 80% appear once; the ten largest clones hold less than 0.75%. CDR1 and CDR2 (germline): SEHNR, FQNEAQ (reference sequence). The CDR3 is made up of 12 amino acids. Trimming removed 6 bases from V and 5 bases from J, with 9 bases in between. Sequencing input: PBMCs. The V call is TRBV7-9, the J call TRBJ2-3; D is ambiguous. This TCR came from a man between 18 and 35 years old in good health and CMV-seronegative. CDR3 DNA sequence: TGTGCCAGCAGTTACAGTGAAGATACGCAGTATTTT. Protein sequence: CASSYSEDTQYF.